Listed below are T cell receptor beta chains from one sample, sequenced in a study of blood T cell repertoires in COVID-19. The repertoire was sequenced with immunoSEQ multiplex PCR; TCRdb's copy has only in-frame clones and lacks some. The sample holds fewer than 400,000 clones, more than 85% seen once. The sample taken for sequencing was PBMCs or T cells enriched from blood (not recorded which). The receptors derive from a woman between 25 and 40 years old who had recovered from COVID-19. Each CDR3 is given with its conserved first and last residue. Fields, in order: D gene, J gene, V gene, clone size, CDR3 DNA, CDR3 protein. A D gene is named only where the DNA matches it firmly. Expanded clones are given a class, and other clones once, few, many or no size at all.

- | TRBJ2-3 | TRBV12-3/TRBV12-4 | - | TGTGCCAGCAGCAGGGACTCCAAGTTATATCCGTATTTT | CASSRDSKLYPYF
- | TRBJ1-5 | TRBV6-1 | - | TGTGCCAGCAGTGATTCCTCAGGATTCAATCAGCCCCAGCATTTT | CASSDSSGFNQPQHF
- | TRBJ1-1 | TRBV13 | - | TGTGCCAGCAGCCGGGTTAACACTGAAGCTTTCTTT | CASSRVNTEAFF
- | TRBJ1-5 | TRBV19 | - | TGTGCCAGTAAAATAGGCAATCAGCCCCAGCATTTT | CASKIGNQPQHF
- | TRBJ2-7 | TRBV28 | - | TGTGCCAGCAGTACTGGCTACGAGCAGTACTTC | CASSTGYEQYF
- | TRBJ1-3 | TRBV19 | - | TGTGCCAGTAGTATAGAGCATACAGGTACCGGAAACACCATATATTTT | CASSIEHTGTGNTIYF
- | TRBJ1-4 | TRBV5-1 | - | TGCGCCAGCAGCTTGGGCGGGTTGCGTACCCTGAGGAATGAAAAACTGTTTTTT | CASSLGGLRTLRNEKLFF
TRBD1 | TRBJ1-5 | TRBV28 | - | TGTGCCAGCACTGCGGACAGGAACAATCAGCCCCAGCATTTT | CASTADRNNQPQHF
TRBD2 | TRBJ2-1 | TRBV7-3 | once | TGTGCCAGCAGCTTAGGACTAGCGGAATACAATGAGCAGTTCTTC | CASSLGLAEYNEQFF
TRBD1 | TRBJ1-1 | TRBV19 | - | TGTGCCAGTAACGAGAGACAGGGTAACACTGAAGCTTTCTTT | CASNERQGNTEAFF
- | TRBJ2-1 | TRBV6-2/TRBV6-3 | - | TGTGCCAGCAGCGGATTACAGTACAATGAGCAGTTCTTC | CASSGLQYNEQFF
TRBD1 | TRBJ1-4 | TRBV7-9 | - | TGTGCCAGCAGGTTTGCCTCCGGGACAGGGGGAGAAAAACTGTTTTTT | CASRFASGTGGEKLFF
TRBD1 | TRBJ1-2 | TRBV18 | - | TGTGCCAGCTCACCGGAGGGGGCAGAGGGCTACACCTTC | CASSPEGAEGYTF
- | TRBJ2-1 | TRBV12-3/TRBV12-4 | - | TGTGCCAGCAGTGCCCTAGGCAATGAGCAGTTCTTC | CASSALGNEQFF
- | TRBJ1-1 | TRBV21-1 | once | TGTGCCAGCAGCAAAGTTCCGACAGGGTTCACTGAAGCTTTCTTT | CASSKVPTGFTEAFF
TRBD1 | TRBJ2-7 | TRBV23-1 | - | TGCGCCAGCAGTCAATCGGACAGGGTGGACGAGCAGTACTTC | CASSQSDRVDEQYF
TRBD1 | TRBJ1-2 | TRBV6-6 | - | TGTGCCAGCAGTCACCAAACCGGGACAGGGATTTACTATGGCTACACCTTC | CASSHQTGTGIYYGYTF
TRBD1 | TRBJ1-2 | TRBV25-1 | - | TGTGCCAGCAGTACCCCCGGGACAGGCTCCAACTATGGCTACACCTTC | CASSTPGTGSNYGYTF
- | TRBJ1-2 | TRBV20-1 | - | TGCAGTACGACAGAGAATGGCTACACCTTC | CSTTENGYTF
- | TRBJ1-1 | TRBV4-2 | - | TGTGCCAGCCAAGGTGGGGGGATGAACACTGAAGCTTTCTTT | CASQGGGMNTEAFF
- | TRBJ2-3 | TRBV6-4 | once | TGTGCCAGCAGTGACTACCCTAGGCCCACAGATACGCAGTATTTT | CASSDYPRPTDTQYF
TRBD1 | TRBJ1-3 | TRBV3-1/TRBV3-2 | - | TGTGCCAGCAGCCAACCGACAGGGAGTGGAAACACCATATATTTT | CASSQPTGSGNTIYF
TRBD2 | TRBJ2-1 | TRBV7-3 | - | TGTGCCAGCAGCCCTAACCAACTAGCGGGAGTCTACAATGAGCAGTTCTTC | CASSPNQLAGVYNEQFF
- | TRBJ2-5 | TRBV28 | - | TGTGCCAGCAGTTTAGGGCAGACCCAGTACTTC | CASSLGQTQYF
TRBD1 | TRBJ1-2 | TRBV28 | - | TGTGCCAGCAGTTGGGGACAGGGGTATGGCTACACCTTC | CASSWGQGYGYTF
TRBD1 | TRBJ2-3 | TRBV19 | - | TGTGCCAGTAGTATAGGGACAGGGAGCACAGATACGCAGTATTTT | CASSIGTGSTDTQYF
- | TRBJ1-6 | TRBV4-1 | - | TGCGCCAGCAGCCAAGGGGGCAGAGGCCCTCAATATTCACCCCTCCACTTT | CASSQGGRGPQYSPLHF
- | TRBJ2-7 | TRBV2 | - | TGTGCCAGCAGTGATTTCCTGGCCCTTGCCACATACGAGCAGTACTTC | CASSDFLALATYEQYF
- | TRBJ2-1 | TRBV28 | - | TGTGCCAGCAGTACCAGCCTAGCCGAGCAGTTCTTC | CASSTSLAEQFF
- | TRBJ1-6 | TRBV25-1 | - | TGTGCCAGCAGGGACGGGACATACAATTCACCCCTCCACTTT | CASRDGTYNSPLHF
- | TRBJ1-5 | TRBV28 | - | TGTGCCAGCAGTTCCCCGGGGGGGCACAATCAGCCCCAGCATTTT | CASSSPGGHNQPQHF
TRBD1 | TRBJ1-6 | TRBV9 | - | TGTGCCAGCAGCCAGGGACAGGGAGGATCACCCCTCCACTTT | CASSQGQGGSPLHF
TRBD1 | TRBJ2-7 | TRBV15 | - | TGTGCCACCAGCTCAGGACAGGGGGTCTACGAGCAGTACTTC | CATSSGQGVYEQYF
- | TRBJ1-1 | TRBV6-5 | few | TGTGCCAGCAGTTACCACAGTGAAGCTTTCTTT | CASSYHSEAFF
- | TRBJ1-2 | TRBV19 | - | TGTGCCAGTCGGGGGGCGCGTGGCTACACCTTC | CASRGARGYTF
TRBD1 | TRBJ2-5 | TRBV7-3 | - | TGTGCCAGCAGCCCAGGACAGGGGGCAGAAGAGACCCAGTACTTC | CASSPGQGAEETQYF
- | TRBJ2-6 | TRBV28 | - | TGTGCCAGCAGCCCCGGACTGGGAACTCTAGTTAGGGCCAACGTCCTGACTTTC | CASSPGLGTLVRANVLTF